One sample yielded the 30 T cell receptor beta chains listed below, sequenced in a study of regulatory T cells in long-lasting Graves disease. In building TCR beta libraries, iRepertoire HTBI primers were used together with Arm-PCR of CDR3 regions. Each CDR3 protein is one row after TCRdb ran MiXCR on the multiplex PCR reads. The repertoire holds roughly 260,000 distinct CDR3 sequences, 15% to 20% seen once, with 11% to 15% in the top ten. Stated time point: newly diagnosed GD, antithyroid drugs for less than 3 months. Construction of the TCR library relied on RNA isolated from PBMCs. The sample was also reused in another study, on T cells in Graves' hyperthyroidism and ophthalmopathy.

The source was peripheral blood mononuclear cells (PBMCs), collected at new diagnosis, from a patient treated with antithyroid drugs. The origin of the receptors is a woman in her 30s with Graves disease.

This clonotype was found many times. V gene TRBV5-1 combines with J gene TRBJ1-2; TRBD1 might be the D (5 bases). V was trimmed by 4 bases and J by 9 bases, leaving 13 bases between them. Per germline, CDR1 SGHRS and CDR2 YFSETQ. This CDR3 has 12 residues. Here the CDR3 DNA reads TGCGCCAGCAGCACCGGGACCCTTCGCTACACCTTC. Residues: CASSTGTLRYTF.

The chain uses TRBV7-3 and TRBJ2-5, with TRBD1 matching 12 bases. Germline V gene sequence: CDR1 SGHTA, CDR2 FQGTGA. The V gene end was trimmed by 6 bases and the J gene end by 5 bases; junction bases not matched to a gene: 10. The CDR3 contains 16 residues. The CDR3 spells CASSFSGTGGRETQYF. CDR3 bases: TGTGCCAGCAGTTTTTCCGGGACAGGGGGCCGGGAGACCCAGTACTTC. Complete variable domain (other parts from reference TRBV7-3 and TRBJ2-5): GAGVSQTPSNKVTEKGKYVELRCDPISGHTALYWYRQSLGQGPEFLIYFQGTGAADDSGLPNDRFFAVRPEGSVSTLKIQRTERGDSAVYLCASSFSGTGGRETQYFGPGTRLLVL.

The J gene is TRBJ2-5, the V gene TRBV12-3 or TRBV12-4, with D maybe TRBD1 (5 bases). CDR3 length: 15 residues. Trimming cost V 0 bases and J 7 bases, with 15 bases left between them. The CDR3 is CASSLAGRSLRTQYF. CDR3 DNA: TGTGCCAGCAGTTTAGCGGGGCGGAGCCTCCGGACCCAGTACTTC.

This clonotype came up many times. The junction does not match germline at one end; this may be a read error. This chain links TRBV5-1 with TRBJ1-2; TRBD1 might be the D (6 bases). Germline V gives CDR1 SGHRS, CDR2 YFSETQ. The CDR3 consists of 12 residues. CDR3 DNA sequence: TGTGCCAGCAGTTTGGACAGCTATGGCTACACCTTC. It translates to CASSLDSYGYTF.

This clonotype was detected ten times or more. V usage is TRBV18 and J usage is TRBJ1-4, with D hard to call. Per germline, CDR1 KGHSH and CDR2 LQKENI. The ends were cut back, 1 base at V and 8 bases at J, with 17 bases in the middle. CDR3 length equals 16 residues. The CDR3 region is CASSPRWEGTDEKLFF. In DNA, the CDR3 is TGTGCCAGCTCACCACGGTGGGAGGGAACAGACGAAAAACTGTTTTTT.

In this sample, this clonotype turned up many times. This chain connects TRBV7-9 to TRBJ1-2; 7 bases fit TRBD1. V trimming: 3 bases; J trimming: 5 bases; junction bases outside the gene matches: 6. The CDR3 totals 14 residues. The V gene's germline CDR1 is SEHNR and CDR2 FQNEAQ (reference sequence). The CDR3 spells CASSFHPGQYGYTF. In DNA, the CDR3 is TGTGCCAGCAGCTTCCACCCGGGACAGTATGGCTACACCTTC.

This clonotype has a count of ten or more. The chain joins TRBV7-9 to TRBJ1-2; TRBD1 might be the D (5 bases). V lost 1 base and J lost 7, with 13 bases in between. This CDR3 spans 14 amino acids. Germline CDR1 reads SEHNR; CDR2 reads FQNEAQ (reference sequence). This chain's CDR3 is CASSLVGRAPGYTF. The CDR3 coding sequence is TGTGCCAGCAGCTTAGTCGGCAGGGCCCCTGGCTACACCTTC. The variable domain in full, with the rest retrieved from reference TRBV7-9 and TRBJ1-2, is DTGVSQNPRHKITKRGQNVTFRCDPISEHNRLYWYRQTLGQGPEFLTYFQNEAQLEKSRLLSDRFSAERPKGSFSTLEIQRTEQGDSAMYLCASSLVGRAPGYTFGSGTRLTVV.

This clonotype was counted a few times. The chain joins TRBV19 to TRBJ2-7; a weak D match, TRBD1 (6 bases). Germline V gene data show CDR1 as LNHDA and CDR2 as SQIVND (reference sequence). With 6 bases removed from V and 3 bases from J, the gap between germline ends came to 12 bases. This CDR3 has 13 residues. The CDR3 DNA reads TGTGCCAGTAGCCCCGGGACAATCTACGAGCAGTACTTC. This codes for CASSPGTIYEQYF.

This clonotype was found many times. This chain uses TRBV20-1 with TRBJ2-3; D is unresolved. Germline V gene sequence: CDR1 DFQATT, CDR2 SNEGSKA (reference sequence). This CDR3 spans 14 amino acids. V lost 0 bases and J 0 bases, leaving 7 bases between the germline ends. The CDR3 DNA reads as TGCAGTGCTAGAGAACCGTTTAGCACAGATACGCAGTATTTT. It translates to CSAREPFSTDTQYF.

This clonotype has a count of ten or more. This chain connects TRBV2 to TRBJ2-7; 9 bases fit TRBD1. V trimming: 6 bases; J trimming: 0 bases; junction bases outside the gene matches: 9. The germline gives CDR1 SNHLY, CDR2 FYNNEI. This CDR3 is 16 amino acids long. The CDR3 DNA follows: TGTGCCAGCAGACCCAACAGGGGGCGCGCCTCCTACGAGCAGTACTTC. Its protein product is CASRPNRGRASYEQYF.

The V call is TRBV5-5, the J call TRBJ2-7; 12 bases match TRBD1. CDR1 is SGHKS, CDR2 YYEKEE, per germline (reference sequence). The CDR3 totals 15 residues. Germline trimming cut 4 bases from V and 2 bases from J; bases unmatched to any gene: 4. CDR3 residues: CASSRDRGRTYEQYF. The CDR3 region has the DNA TGTGCCAGCAGCCGGGACAGGGGGCGGACCTACGAGCAGTACTTC.

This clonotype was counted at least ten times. In nucleotides, the CDR3 is TGTGCCAGCAGCTTGACCGGCAGTAGCAATCAGCCCCAGCATTTT. The encoded protein is CASSLTGSSNQPQHF. The chain recombines TRBV5-5 with TRBJ1-5; D gene ambiguous. The length of the CDR3 is 15 residues. Germline V lookup: CDR1 SGHKS, CDR2 YYEKEE (reference sequence). V dropped 1 base and J dropped 0 bases, with 8 bases sitting between them.

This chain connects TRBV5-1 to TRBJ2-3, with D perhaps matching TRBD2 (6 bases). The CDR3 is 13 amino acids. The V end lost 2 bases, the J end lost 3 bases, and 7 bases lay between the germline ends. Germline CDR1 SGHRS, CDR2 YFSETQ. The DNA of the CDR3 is TGCGCCAGCAGCTTCAGCGGGACAGATACGCAGTATTTT. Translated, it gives CASSFSGTDTQYF.

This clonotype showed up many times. CDR3 loop: CASSEGQGGSPLHF. CDR3 in DNA: TGTGCCAGCAGCGAGGGACAGGGGGGGTCACCCCTCCACTTT. The rearrangement uses TRBV6-2 or TRBV6-3 and TRBJ1-6; TRBD1 matches at 11 bases. V was clipped by 6 bases and J by 10 bases; unmatched bases: 5. There are 14 residues in the CDR3. Germline V gene lookup returns CDR1 MNHEY and CDR2 SVGEGT.

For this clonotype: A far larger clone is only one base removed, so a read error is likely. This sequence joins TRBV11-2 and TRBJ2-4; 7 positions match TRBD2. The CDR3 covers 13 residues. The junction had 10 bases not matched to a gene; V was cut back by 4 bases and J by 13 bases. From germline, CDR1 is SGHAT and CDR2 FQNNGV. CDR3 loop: CASSSTRGNEQYF. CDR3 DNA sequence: TGTGCCAGCAGCTCGACGCGGGGGAATGAGCAGTACTTC.

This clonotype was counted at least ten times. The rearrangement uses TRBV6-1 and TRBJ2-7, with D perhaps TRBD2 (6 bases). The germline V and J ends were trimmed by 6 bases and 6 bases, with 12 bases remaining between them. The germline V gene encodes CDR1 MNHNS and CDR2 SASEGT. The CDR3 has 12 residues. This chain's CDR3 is CASSIGTSEQYF. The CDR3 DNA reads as TGTGCCAGCAGCATTGGGACTTCCGAGCAGTACTTC.

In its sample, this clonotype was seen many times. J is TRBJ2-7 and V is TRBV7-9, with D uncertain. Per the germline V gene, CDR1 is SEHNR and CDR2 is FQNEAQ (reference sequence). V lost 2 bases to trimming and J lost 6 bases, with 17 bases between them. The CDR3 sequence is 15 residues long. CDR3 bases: TGTGCCAGCAGCTTAATAGCTGTAGGGTCTGCCGAGCAGTACTTC. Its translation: CASSLIAVGSAEQYF.

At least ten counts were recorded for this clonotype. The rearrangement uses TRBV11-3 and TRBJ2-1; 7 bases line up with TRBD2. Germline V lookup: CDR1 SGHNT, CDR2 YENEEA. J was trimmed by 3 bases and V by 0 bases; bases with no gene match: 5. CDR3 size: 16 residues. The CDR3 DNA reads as TGTGCCAGCAGCTTAGATGCGGCTAGCGGCTACAATGAGCAGTTCTTC. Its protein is CASSLDAASGYNEQFF.

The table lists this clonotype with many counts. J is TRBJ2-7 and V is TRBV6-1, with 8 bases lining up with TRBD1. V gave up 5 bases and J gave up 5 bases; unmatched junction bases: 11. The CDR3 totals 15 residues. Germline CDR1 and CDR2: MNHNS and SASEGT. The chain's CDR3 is CASSRDRLKGNEQYF. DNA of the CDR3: TGTGCCAGCAGTAGGGACAGGCTAAAAGGTAACGAGCAGTACTTC.

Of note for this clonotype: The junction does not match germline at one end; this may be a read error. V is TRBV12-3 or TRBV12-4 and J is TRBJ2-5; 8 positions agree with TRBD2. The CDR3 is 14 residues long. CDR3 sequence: CASTTGGGSETKYF. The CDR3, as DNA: TGTGCCAGCACCACCGGGGGGGGATCGGAGACCAAGTACTTC.

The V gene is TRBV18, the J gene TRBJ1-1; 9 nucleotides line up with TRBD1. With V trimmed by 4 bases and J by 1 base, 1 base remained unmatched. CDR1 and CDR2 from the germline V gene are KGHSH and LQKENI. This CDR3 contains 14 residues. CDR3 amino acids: CASSRTGENTEAFF. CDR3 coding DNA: TGTGCCAGCTCACGGACAGGGGAGAACACTGAAGCTTTCTTT.

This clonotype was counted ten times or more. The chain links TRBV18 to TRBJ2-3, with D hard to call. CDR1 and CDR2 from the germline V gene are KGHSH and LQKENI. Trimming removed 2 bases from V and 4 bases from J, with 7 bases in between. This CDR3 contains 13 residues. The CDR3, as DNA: TGTGCCAGCTCACCATTCCGGGCAGATACGCAGTATTTT. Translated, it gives CASSPFRADTQYF.

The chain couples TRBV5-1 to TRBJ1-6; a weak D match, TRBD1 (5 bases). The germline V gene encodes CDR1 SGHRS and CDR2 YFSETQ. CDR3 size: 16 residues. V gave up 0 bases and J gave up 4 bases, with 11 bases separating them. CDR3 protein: CASSLEGTLYNSPLHF. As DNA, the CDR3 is TGCGCCAGCAGCTTGGAGGGGACCCTTTATAATTCACCCCTCCACTTT.

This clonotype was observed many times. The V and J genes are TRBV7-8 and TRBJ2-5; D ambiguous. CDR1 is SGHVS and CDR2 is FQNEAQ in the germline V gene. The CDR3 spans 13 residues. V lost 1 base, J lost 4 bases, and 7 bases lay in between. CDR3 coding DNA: TGTGCCAGCAGCTTAGGGTATCGAGAGACCCAGTACTTC. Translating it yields CASSLGYRETQYF.

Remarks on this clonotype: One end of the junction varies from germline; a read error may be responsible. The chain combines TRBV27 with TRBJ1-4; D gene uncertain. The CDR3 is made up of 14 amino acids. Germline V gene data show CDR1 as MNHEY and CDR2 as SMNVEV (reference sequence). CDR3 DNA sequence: TGTGCCAGCAGTCTCGACTGGCGCCTAGAAAAACTGTCTTTT. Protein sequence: CASSLDWRLEKLSF.

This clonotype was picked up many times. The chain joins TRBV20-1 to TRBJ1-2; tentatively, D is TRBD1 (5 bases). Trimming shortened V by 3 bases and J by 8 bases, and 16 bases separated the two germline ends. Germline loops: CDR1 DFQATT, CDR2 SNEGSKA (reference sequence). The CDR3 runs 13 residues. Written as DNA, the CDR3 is TGCAGTGCTAGGGCGGGGGAGTCGTGGGGCTACACCTTC. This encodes CSARAGESWGYTF.

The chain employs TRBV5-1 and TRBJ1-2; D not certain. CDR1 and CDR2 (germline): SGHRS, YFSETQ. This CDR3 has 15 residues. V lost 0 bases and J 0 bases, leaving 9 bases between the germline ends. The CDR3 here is CASSLDSLANYGYTF. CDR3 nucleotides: TGCGCCAGCAGCTTGGATTCTTTAGCTAACTATGGCTACACCTTC.

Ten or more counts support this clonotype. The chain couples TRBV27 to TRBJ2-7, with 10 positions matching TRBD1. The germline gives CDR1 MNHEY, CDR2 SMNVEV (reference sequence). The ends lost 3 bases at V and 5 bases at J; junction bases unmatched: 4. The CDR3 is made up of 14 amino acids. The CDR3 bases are TGTGCCAGCAGTTTGTGGGACAGGGGCCACGAGCAGTACTTC. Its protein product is CASSLWDRGHEQYF.

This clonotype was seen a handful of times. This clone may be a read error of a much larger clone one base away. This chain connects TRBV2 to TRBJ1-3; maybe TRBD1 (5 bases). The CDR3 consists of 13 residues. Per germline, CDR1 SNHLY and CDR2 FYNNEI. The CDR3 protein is CASSRGSGNTTYF. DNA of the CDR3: TGTGCCAGCAGTAGGGGTTCTGGAAACACCACATATTTT.

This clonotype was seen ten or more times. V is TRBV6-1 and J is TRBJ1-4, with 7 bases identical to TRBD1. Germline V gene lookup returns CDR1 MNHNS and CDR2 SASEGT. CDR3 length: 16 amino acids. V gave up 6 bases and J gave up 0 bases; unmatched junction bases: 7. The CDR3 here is CASRATGYSTNEKLFF. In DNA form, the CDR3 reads TGTGCCAGCAGAGCGACAGGGTATTCAACTAATGAAAAACTGTTTTTT.